The sequence of this TCR beta chain was determined in a study of blood T cell repertoires in COVID-19. How the authors handled the data: Researchers report that nucleated cell counts were estimated from reference gene primer amplification. Sequencing used immunoSEQ multiplex PCR; TCRdb keeps in-frame clones, though not all of them. V, J and clone size reflect that table, while D and trimming were determined from the DNA. The data contain some 250,000 clones, around 83% of them singletons. The source is a man aged 40-49 years with active or convalescent COVID-19. Sequenced sample: peripheral blood.

CDR3 region: CASSRGGGIDTQYF. For the CDR3, the DNA is TGTGCCAGCAGCCGAGGTGGAGGGATAGATACGCAGTATTTT. This sequence joins TRBV7-3 and TRBJ2-3, with D perhaps TRBD2 (6 bases). This CDR3 region has 14 residues. The V end was cut by 5 bases, the J end by 5 bases, with 14 bases between. The germline CDR1 and CDR2 sequences are SGHTA and FQGTGA.